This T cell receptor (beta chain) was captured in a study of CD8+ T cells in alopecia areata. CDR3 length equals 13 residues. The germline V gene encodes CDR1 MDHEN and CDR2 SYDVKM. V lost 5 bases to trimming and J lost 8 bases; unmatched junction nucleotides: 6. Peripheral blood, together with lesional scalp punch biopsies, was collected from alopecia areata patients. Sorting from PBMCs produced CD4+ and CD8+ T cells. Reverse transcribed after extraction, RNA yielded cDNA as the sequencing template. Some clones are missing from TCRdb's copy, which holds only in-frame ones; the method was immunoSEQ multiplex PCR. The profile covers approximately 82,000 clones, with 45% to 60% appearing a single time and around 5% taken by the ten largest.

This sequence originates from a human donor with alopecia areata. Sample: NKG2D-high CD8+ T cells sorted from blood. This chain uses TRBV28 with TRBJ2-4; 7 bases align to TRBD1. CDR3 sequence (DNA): TGTGCCAGCAGTAAGGGGGCGCAGCACATTCAGTACTTC. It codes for CASSKGAQHIQYF.